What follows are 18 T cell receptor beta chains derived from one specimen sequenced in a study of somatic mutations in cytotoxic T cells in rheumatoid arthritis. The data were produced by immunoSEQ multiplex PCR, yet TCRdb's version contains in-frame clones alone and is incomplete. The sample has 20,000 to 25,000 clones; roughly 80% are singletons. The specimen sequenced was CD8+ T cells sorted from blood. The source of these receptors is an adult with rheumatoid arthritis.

The CDR3 spells CAISEKRLRTAAYEQYF. Here the CDR3 DNA reads TGTGCCATCAGTGAGAAAAGGCTCCGGACAGCTGCCTACGAGCAGTACTTC. This chain uses TRBV10-3 with TRBJ2-7; a weak D match, TRBD1 (6 bases). CDR3 length: 17 residues. Germline V gene sequence: CDR1 ENHRY, CDR2 SYGVKD. V gave up 2 bases and J gave up 2 bases, with 19 bases separating them.

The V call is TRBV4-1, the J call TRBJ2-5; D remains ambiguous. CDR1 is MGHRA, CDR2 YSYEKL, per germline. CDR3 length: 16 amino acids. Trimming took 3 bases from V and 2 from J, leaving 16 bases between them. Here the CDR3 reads CASSHGPNLLQETQYF. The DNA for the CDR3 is TGCGCCAGCAGCCATGGCCCCAATCTATTACAAGAGACCCAGTACTTC.

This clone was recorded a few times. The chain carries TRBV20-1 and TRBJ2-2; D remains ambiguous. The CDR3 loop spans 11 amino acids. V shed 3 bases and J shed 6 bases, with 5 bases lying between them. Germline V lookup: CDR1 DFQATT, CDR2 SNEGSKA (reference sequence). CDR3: CSASSAGELFF. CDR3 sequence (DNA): TGCAGTGCTAGTTCAGCCGGGGAGCTGTTTTTT.

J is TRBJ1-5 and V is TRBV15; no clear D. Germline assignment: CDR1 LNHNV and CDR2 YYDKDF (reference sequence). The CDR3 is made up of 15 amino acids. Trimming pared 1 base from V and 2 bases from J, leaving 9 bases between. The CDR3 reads CATSRGERGNQPQHF. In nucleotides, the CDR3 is TGTGCCACCAGCAGAGGAGAGAGGGGCAATCAGCCCCAGCATTTT.

The CDR3 DNA reads as TGTGCCACCAGCAGAGTCCAGGCGGGAAAAGGGACCCAGTACTTC. The encoded protein is CATSRVQAGKGTQYF. The J gene is TRBJ2-5, the V gene TRBV15, with a possible D match to TRBD2 (6 bases). Germline V gives CDR1 LNHNV, CDR2 YYDKDF (reference sequence). The V gene lost 1 base and the J gene lost 7 bases, with 16 bases spanning the gap. The CDR3 has 15 residues.

In nucleotides, the CDR3 is TGTGCCAGTAGTATTTCCAATAACTATGGCTACACCTTC. Translating it yields CASSISNNYGYTF. The J gene is TRBJ1-2, the V gene TRBV19; D is ambiguous. CDR3 length equals 13 residues. V was cut by 3 bases and J by 1 base, with 6 bases left in between. The germline gives CDR1 LNHDA, CDR2 SQIVND (reference sequence).

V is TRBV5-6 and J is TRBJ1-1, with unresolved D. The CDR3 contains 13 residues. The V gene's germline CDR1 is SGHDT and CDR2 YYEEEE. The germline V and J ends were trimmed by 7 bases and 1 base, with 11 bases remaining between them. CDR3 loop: CASLSEGNTEAFF. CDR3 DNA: TGTGCCAGCTTGAGCGAAGGGAACACTGAAGCTTTCTTT.

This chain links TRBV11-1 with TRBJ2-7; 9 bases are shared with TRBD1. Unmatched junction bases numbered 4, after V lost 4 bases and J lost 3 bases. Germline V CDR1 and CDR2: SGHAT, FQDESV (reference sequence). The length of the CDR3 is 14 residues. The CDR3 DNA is TGTGCCAGCAGCTACTCGGGACAGGGCTACGAGCAGTACTTC. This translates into CASSYSGQGYEQYF.

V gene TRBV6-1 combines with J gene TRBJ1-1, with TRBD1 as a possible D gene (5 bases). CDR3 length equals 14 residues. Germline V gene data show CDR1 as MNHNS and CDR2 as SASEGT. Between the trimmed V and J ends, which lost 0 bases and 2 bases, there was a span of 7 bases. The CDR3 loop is CASSEAGGNTEAFF. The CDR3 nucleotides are TGTGCCAGCAGTGAAGCCGGGGGAAACACTGAAGCTTTCTTT.

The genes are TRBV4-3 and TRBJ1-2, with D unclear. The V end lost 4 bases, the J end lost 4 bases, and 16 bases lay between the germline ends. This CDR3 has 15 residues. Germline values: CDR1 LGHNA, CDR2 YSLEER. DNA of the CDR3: TGCGCCAGCAGCCCCATGCCTGCATCCCTCTATGGCTACACCTTC. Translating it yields CASSPMPASLYGYTF.

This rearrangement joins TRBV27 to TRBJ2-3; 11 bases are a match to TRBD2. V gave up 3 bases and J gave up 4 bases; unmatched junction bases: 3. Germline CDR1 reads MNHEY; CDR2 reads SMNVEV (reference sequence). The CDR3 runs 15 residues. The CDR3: CASSFSGGAADTQYF. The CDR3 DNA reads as TGTGCCAGCAGTTTTAGCGGGGGGGCCGCAGATACGCAGTATTTT.

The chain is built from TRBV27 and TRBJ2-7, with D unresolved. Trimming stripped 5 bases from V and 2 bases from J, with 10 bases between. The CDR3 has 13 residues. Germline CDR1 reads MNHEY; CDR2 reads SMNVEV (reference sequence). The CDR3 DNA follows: TGTGCCAGCAGTCCCTATAAACCCTACGAGCAGTACTTC. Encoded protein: CASSPYKPYEQYF.

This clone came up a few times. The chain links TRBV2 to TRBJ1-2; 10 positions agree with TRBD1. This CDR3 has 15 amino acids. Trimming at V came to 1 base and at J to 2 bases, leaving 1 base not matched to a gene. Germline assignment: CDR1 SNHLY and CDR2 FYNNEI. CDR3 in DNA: TGTGCCAGCAGTGAAGTGGGACAGGGGAACTATGGCTACACCTTC. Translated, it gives CASSEVGQGNYGYTF.

CDR3 residues: CASSAAAGVTHGESPLHF. CDR3 DNA sequence: TGTGCCAGCAGTGCTGCCGCCGGGGTGACACATGGGGAATCACCCCTCCACTTT. The V and J genes are TRBV6-4 and TRBJ1-6; D is uncertain. The CDR3 is 18 residues long. V lost 4 bases and J lost 10, with 26 bases in between. The V gene's germline CDR1 is MRHNA and CDR2 SNTAGT.

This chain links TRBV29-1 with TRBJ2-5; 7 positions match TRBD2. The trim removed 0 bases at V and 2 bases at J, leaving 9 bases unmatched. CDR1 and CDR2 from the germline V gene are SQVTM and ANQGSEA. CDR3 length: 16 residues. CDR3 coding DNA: TGCAGCGTTGAAGAGATTGCGGGGACTATTCAAGAGACCCAGTACTTC. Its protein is CSVEEIAGTIQETQYF.

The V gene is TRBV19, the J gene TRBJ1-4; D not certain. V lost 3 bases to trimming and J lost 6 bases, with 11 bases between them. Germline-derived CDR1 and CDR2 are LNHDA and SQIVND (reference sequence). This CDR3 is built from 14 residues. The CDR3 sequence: CASSIIGQHEKLFF. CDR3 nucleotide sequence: TGTGCCAGTAGTATCATAGGGCAACATGAAAAACTGTTTTTT.

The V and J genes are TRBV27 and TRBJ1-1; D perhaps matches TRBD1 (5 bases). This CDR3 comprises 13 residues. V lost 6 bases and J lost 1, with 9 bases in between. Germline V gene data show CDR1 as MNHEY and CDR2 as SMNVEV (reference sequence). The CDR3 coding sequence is TGTGCCAGCAGCTCCACAGGGAACACTGAAGCTTTCTTT. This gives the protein CASSSTGNTEAFF.

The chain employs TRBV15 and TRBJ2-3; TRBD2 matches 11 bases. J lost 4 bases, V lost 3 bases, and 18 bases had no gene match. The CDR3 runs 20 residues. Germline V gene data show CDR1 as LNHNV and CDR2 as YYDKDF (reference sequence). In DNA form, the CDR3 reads TGTGCCACCAGCAGGTTGGGACAGGGCCTAGCGGGGGGCCCGCCAGATACGCAGTATTTT. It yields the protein CATSRLGQGLAGGPPDTQYF.